The 3 T cell receptor beta chains reported below all come from one sample, sequenced in a study of cytomegalovirus exposure and HLA in healthy donors. A multiplex PCR was run with 60 Vbeta primers and 13 Jbeta primers. The data were produced by immunoSEQ multiplex PCR, yet TCRdb's version contains in-frame clones alone and is incomplete. The data show roughly 93,000 clones, more than 65% seen once. Material: PBMCs. These receptors were obtained from a human donor in good health.

This clone was picked up a small number of times. The chain links TRBV7-9 to TRBJ2-3; TRBD1 agrees at 8 bases. V lost 8 bases to trimming and J lost 5 bases; unmatched junction nucleotides: 12. Germline assignment: CDR1 SEHNR and CDR2 FQNEAQ (reference sequence). This CDR3 has 15 amino acids. The CDR3 spells CASSPSFRGQDTQYF. The DNA of the CDR3 is TGTGCCAGCTCCCCCTCGTTCAGGGGGCAAGATACGCAGTATTTT.

This clone was seen just once. The V call is TRBV5-1, the J call TRBJ2-5; TRBD1 aligns across 7 bases. Germline V gene lookup returns CDR1 SGHRS and CDR2 YFSETQ. CDR3 length: 13 amino acids. The J segment lost 1 base and the V segment lost 7 bases, leaving 4 bases of the junction unmatched. As DNA, the CDR3 is TGCGCCAGCTCACAGGGGCCCCAAGAGACCCAGTACTTC. It is translated as CASSQGPQETQYF.

The V call is TRBV29-1, the J call TRBJ2-7; D is unclear. Trimming cost V 7 bases and J 0 bases, with 13 bases left between them. The CDR3 is made up of 13 amino acids. Germline V lookup: CDR1 SQVTM, CDR2 ANQGSEA. CDR3 region: CSGGFDDSYEQYF. In DNA form, the CDR3 reads TGCAGCGGCGGTTTCGACGACTCCTACGAGCAGTACTTC.